This T cell receptor beta chain originates from a study of PD-L1 blockade in urothelial cancer. On the study more broadly: Blood analysis took place 3 weeks (second dose) and 6 weeks after treatment start.

Individual patients had between 1 and 8 samples, taken pretreatment and on-treatment. Profiled with immunoSEQ multiplex PCR; TCRdb holds only in-frame clones, not every one. The data contain tens of thousands of clones, about 86% of them seen just once; the ten biggest clones take up roughly 16%. The sample in question was PBMCs, obtained around atezolizumab (anti-PD-L1) treatment. The sequence derives from a man in his 60s with urothelial cancer.

DNA for the CDR3: TGTGCCAGCAGCCCCCGGTCCCAAGAGACCCAGTACTTC. It yields the protein CASSPRSQETQYF. The gene calls are TRBV11-2 and TRBJ2-5; no clear D. Trimming shortened V by 5 bases and J by 1 base, and 8 bases separated the two germline ends. Germline V gene lookup returns CDR1 SGHAT and CDR2 FQNNGV. The CDR3 contains 13 residues.